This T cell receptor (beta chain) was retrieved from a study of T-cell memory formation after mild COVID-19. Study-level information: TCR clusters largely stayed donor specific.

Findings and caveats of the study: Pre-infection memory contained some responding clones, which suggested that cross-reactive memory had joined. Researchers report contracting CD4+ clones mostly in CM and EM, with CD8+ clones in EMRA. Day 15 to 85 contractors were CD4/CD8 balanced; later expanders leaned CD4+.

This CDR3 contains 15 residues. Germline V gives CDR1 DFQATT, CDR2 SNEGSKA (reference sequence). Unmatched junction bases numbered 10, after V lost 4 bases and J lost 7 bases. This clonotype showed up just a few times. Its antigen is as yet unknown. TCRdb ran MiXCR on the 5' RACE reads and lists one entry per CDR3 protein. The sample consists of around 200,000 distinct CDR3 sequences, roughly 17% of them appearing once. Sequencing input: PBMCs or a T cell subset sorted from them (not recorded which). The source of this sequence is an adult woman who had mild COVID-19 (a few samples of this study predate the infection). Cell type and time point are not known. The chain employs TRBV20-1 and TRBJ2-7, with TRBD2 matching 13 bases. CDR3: CSATVPGLAGKEQYF. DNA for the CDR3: TGCAGTGCTACCGTACCGGGACTAGCGGGGAAAGAGCAGTACTTC.